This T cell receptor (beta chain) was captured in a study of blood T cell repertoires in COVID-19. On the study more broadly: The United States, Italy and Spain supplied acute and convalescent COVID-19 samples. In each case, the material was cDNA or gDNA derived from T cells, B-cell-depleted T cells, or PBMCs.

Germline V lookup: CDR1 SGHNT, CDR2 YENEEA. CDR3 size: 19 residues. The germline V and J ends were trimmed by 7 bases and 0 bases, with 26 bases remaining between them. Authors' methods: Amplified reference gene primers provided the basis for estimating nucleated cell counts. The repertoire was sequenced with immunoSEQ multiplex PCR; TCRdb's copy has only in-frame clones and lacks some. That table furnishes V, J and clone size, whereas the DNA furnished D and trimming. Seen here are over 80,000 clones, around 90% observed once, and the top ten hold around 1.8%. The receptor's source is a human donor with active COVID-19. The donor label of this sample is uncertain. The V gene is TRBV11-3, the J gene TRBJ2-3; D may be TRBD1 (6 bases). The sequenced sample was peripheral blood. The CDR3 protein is CASNLNRATLSSSTDTQYF. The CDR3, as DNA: TGTGCCAGCAACCTTAACAGGGCCACATTATCCTCTAGCACAGATACGCAGTATTTT.